Listed below are T cell receptor beta chains from one sample, sequenced in a study of T cells in Graves' hyperthyroidism and ophthalmopathy. TCRdb passed the multiplex PCR reads through MiXCR, listing each CDR3 protein once. The table lists hundreds of thousands of distinct CDR3 sequences, 15% to 18% of them singletons. The sequenced sample consisted of blood. The receptors come from a woman in her late teens or twenties with Graves' hyperthyroidism that later progressed to Graves' ophthalmopathy. The conserved cysteine and the conserved F or W are not part of the CDR3 here. Fields, in order: clone size, J gene, V gene, CDR3 protein. A clone size is listed for some rows: how often the clone was seen (once, few, many), or a class if it is expanded.

many | TRBJ2-3 | TRBV30 | AWSVGQGAGDTQY
few | TRBJ2-7 | TRBV7-9 | ASSPSGRDPYEQY
many | TRBJ2-4 | TRBV2 | ASSSSGRRNIQY
few | TRBJ1-1 | TRBV20-1 | SALSGEAF
many | TRBJ1-4 | TRBV9 | ASSAGQLTNEKLF
few | TRBJ2-6 | TRBV3-1 | ASSQGMGLGDLT
many | TRBJ1-5 | TRBV9 | ASSVAGESNQPQH
- | TRBJ2-1 | TRBV24-1 | ATSAAGQGMFNEQF
few | TRBJ2-2 | TRBV19 | ASRTSGRGGELF
few | TRBJ2-1 | TRBV24-1 | ATSDPTTGGNEQF
- | TRBJ1-1 | TRBV4-2 | ASGSPGRRGNTEAF
few | TRBJ2-3 | TRBV9 | ASSVGSGQADTQY
- | TRBJ1-2 | TRBV5-1 | ASSPGDILPGYT
- | TRBJ2-5 | TRBV24-1 | ATSGWDGQETQY
many | TRBJ1-1 | TRBV6-1 | ASSEPFITEAF
many | TRBJ2-7 | TRBV20-1 | SAEAPGISYEQY
- | TRBJ1-3 | TRBV19 | ASRIGNTIY
- | TRBJ2-7 | TRBV11-3 | ASSWGLEGEQY
many | TRBJ1-1 | TRBV7-2 | ASSRRTAMNTEAF
many | TRBJ2-3 | TRBV5-1 | ATRVEGTDTQY
many | TRBJ1-5 | TRBV28 | ASSLAGGIGRPQH
few | TRBJ1-1 | TRBV20-1 | SARARPEMNTEAF
many | TRBJ2-7 | TRBV5-1 | ASSLGVVGQGHEQY
many | TRBJ1-1 | TRBV20-1 | SARGLTNTEAF
many | TRBJ1-1 | TRBV7-9 | ASSLGLSTVNTEAF
few | TRBJ1-1 | TRBV10-3 | ASGQGIEAF
few | TRBJ2-4 | TRBV19 | ASTADRTIAKNIQY
many | TRBJ2-1 | TRBV28 | ASSPPARRNEQF
many | TRBJ2-2 | TRBV27 | ASSHGTSGSPGELF
- | TRBJ1-1 | TRBV28 | ASGHFITEAF
- | TRBJ2-7 | TRBV11-2 | ASSLSGVSPYEQY
- | TRBJ2-7 | TRBV4-1 | ASSQEWGSNEQY
few | TRBJ2-1 | TRBV9 | ASSVSGSPYNEQF
few | TRBJ2-7 | TRBV5-6 | ASSPDPSYKQY
- | TRBJ2-5 | TRBV20-1 | SARVKETQY
many | TRBJ2-7 | TRBV28 | ASSRNSPSYEQY
few | TRBJ2-5 | TRBV3-1 | ASSQGWQGGYQETQY
- | TRBJ2-5 | TRBV24-1 | ATGAGGPQETQY
- | TRBJ2-2 | TRBV20-1 | SARGSGSGTGELF
few | TRBJ2-2 | TRBV6-2/TRBV6-3 | ASIRRMNTGELF
- | TRBJ2-5 | TRBV6-1 | ASRGTGGLYQETQY
many | TRBJ2-1 | TRBV10-3 | AISESKIAGVEINEQF
many | TRBJ2-1 | TRBV28 | ASSLWRVDRPYNEQF
- | TRBJ2-2 | TRBV4-1 | ASSQSPAGQGELF
many | TRBJ2-1 | TRBV7-2 | ASSLGLNSYNEQF
many | TRBJ2-1 | TRBV20-1 | SAWTSGSNEQF
many | TRBJ2-1 | TRBV27 | ASKVTGSDYNEQF
many | TRBJ2-5 | TRBV28 | ASTPGLAGTETQY
- | TRBJ2-1 | TRBV19 | ASTGGLLGGGTSGSNEQF
many | TRBJ2-5 | TRBV2 | ASRGELAGGPRTQY
- | TRBJ2-7 | TRBV27 | ASSLLQAPYEQY
many | TRBJ1-2 | TRBV20-1 | SADDPGQGNYGYT
many | TRBJ2-7 | TRBV29-1 | SDDRYYEQY
many | TRBJ2-5 | TRBV11-3 | ASGTTQETQY
many | TRBJ2-1 | TRBV28 | ASKASTYNEQF
many | TRBJ2-7 | TRBV20-1 | SASLSLAGEGEQY
- | TRBJ2-5 | TRBV20-1 | SARAQGAEETQY
few | TRBJ2-3 | TRBV4-2 | ASSQEGLAAPASSTDTQY
few | TRBJ2-7 | TRBV7-9 | ASSLGGSRYGQY
- | TRBJ1-2 | TRBV18 | ASSPLERGRGGGYT